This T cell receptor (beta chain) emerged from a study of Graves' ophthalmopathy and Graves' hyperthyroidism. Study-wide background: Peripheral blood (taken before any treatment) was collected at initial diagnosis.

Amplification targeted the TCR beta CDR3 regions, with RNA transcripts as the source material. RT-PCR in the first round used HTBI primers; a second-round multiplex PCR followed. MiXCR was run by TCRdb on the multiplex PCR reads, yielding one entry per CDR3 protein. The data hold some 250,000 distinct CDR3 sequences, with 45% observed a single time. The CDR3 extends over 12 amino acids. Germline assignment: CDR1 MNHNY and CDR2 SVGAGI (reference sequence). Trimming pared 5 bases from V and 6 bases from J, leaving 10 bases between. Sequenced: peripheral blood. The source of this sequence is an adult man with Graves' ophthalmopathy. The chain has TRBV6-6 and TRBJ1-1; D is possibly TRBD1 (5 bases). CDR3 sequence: CASSGGGSEAFF. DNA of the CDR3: TGTGCCAGCAGTGGGGGGGGATCTGAAGCTTTCTTT.